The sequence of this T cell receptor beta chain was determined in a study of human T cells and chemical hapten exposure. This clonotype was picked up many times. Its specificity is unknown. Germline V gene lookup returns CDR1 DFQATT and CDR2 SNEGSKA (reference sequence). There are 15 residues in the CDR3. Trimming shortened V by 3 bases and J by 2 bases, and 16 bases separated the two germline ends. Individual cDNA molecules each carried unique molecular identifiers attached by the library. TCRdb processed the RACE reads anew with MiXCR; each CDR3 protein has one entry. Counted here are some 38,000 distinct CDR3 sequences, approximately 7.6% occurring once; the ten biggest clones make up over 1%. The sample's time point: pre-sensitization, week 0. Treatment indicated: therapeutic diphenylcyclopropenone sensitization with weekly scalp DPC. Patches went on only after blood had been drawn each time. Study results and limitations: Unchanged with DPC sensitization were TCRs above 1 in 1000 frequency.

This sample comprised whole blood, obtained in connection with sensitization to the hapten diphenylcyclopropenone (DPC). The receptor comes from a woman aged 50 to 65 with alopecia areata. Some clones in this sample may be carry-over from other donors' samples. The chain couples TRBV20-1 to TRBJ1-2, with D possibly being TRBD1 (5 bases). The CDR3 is CSASVITGINYGYTF. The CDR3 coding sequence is TGCAGTGCTAGCGTTATAACAGGAATCAACTATGGCTACACCTTC.